The 10 T cell receptor beta chains below were found in one sample sequenced in a study of shared clonotypes between healthy human individuals. Some clones are missing from TCRdb's copy, which holds only in-frame ones; the method was immunoSEQ multiplex PCR. The sample lists about 690,000 clones; roughly 87% were seen once. Sequencing was done on a sample of memory CD8+ T cells from PBMCs. Subset given: CD45RO+ cells pooled with CCR7-negative TemRA cells. These receptors were taken from a man aged 18-30 years in good health. Some clones in this sample may be carry-over from other donors' samples.

The J gene is TRBJ1-5, the V gene TRBV4-1; TRBD1 is a possible D gene (6 bases). The germline V gene encodes CDR1 MGHRA and CDR2 YSYEKL. The CDR3 consists of 17 residues. V was clipped by 0 bases and J by 0 bases, with 12 bases between them. The CDR3 DNA reads TGCGCCAGCAGCCAAGACCGGACAGCTTATAGCAATCAGCCCCAGCATTTT. This translates into CASSQDRTAYSNQPQHF.

The chain has TRBV4-1 and TRBJ2-1; no clear D gene. Germline CDR1 is MGHRA and CDR2 is YSYEKL. Trimming stripped 0 bases from V and 0 bases from J, with 12 bases between. CDR3 size: 17 residues. The CDR3 region has the DNA TGCGCCAGCAGCCAAGAGCCGGCGGAAAGCTCCTACAATGAGCAGTTCTTC. Translated: CASSQEPAESSYNEQFF.

This clone was recorded once. The J gene is TRBJ2-1, the V gene TRBV9, with 9 bases identical to TRBD2. The CDR3 contains 14 residues. V shed 6 bases and J 8 bases; nucleotides not matched to a gene: 9. CDR1 and CDR2 (germline): SGDLS, YYNGEE. The CDR3 sequence: CASTFGSGSDEQFF. CDR3 DNA: TGTGCCAGCACCTTTGGTAGCGGGAGTGATGAGCAGTTCTTC. The variable domain in full, with the rest retrieved from reference TRBV9 and TRBJ2-1, is DSGVTQTPKHLITATGQRVTLRCSPRSGDLSVYWYQQSLDQGLQFLIQYYNGEERAKGNILERFSAQQFPDLHSELNLSSLELGDSALYFCASTFGSGSDEQFFGPGTRLTVL.

The rearrangement uses TRBV19 and TRBJ2-7; 7 nucleotides align to TRBD1. CDR1 LNHDA and CDR2 SQIVND come from the germline V gene (reference sequence). V was clipped by 8 bases and J by 2 bases; unmatched bases: 12. The CDR3 spans 15 residues. The CDR3 protein is CASESRTGPTYEQYF. The CDR3 DNA reads as TGTGCCAGTGAGTCCCGGACAGGACCGACCTACGAGCAGTACTTC.

The V call is TRBV6-5, the J call TRBJ2-1; the D call may be TRBD1 or TRBD2 (6 bases each). Germline values: CDR1 MNHEY, CDR2 SVGAGI. The length of the CDR3 is 15 residues. The V end was cut by 0 bases, the J end by 6 bases, with 12 bases between. The CDR3 DNA sequence: TGTGCCAGCAGTTACTCGAGCGAGGGGGGCAATGAGCAGTTCTTC. Translated: CASSYSSEGGNEQFF.

This chain connects TRBV18 to TRBJ1-4; 7 nucleotides agree with TRBD1. The CDR3 runs to 16 residues. Germline lookup yields CDR1 KGHSH and CDR2 LQKENI. V trimming: 2 bases; J trimming: 5 bases; junction bases outside the gene matches: 8. The CDR3 is CASSPYDRVHNEKLFF. DNA of the CDR3: TGTGCCAGCTCACCATACGACAGGGTCCACAATGAAAAACTGTTTTTT.

The V call is TRBV27, the J call TRBJ2-4; no definite D call. The CDR3 has 14 residues. V lost 4 bases, J lost 0 bases, and 7 bases lay in between. Germline V gene data show CDR1 as MNHEY and CDR2 as SMNVEV (reference sequence). The CDR3 loop is CASSYSLAKNIQYF. DNA for the CDR3: TGTGCCAGCAGTTACAGTTTAGCCAAAAACATTCAGTACTTC.

This clone was recorded only once. The sample holds other DNA sequences that translate to the same CDR3. This sequence joins TRBV6-5 and TRBJ1-5; D not certain. The CDR3 sequence is 15 residues long. Looked up from germline, CDR1 is MNHEY and CDR2 is SVGAGI. The V end lost 0 bases, the J end lost 1 base, and 7 bases lay between the germline ends. CDR3: CASSYSAGSNQPQHF. The CDR3 DNA reads TGTGCCAGCAGTTACTCGGCCGGGAGCAATCAGCCCCAGCATTTT.

V is TRBV4-2 and J is TRBJ2-7, with a tentative D call TRBD1 (5 bases). With 0 bases removed from V and 0 bases from J, the gap between germline ends came to 9 bases. Germline assignment: CDR1 LGHNA and CDR2 YNFKEQ. The CDR3 is 15 residues long. This CDR3 is CASSQEDSYSYEQYF. CDR3 bases: TGTGCCAGCAGCCAAGAAGACAGCTACTCCTACGAGCAGTACTTC.

This clone was recorded once. V and J are TRBV15 and TRBJ2-7; no reliable D call. Per the germline V gene, CDR1 is LNHNV and CDR2 is YYDKDF (reference sequence). The V end was cut by 4 bases, the J end by 0 bases, with 16 bases between. The CDR3 totals 16 residues. In nucleotides, the CDR3 is TGTGCCACCAGCACCAGACACAGTGCCAACTCCTACGAGCAGTACTTC. Translated, it gives CATSTRHSANSYEQYF.